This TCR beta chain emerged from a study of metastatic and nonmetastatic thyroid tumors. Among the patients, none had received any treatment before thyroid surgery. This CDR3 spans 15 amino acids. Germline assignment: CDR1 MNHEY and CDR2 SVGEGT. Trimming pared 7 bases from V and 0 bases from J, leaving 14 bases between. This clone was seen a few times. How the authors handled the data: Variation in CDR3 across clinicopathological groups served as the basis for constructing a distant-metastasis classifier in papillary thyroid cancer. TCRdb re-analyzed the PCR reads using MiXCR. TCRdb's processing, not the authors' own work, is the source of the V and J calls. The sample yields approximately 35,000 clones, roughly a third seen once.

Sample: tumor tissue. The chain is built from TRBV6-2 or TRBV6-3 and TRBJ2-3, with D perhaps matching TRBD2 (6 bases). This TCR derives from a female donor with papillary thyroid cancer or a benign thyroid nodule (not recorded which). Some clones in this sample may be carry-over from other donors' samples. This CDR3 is CASTRGTGSTDTQYF. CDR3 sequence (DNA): TGTGCCAGCACCCGGGGGACGGGGAGCACAGATACGCAGTATTTT.